The next 7 T cell receptor beta chains were all read from a single sample in a study of graft-versus-host responses after intestinal transplantation. Repertoires were generated with immunoSEQ multiplex PCR, while TCRdb's copy carries only in-frame clones and drops some. Of around 18,000 clones listed, 95% are singletons. The sample here was PBMCs, taken 23 days after intestinal transplant. These receptors were obtained from a human patient who received an intestinal transplant, so some T cells may come from the graft donor.

The V gene is TRBV10-2, the J gene TRBJ2-7; 10 bases match TRBD1. This CDR3 contains 13 residues. After removal of 5 bases from V and 7 bases from J, the junction contained 5 bases not matched to a gene. Germline values: CDR1 WSHSY, CDR2 SAAADI. The DNA of the CDR3 is TGCGCCAGCAGTCGACAGGGGGCGCGGGAGCAGTACTTC. Amino acid sequence: CASSRQGAREQYF.

The table lists this clone with a few counts. The chain links TRBV28 to TRBJ2-5; tentative D call: TRBD2 (7 bases). Looked up from germline, CDR1 is MDHEN and CDR2 is SYDVKM. The CDR3 has 16 amino acids. V was trimmed by 3 bases and J by 5 bases, leaving 19 bases between them. DNA of the CDR3: TGTGCCAGCAGTTTGAAGGGGGAGGGCCGAGGGGAGACCCAGTACTTC. This encodes CASSLKGEGRGETQYF.

This clone has a single count. This chain's CDR3 is CASSSSQGAGSGELFF. In nucleotides, the CDR3 is TGTGCCAGCAGCTCCTCACAGGGGGCTGGTTCCGGGGAGCTGTTTTTT. The chain couples TRBV5-4 to TRBJ2-2; 9 bases fit TRBD1. The length of the CDR3 is 16 residues. Losses at the gene ends were 3 bases for V and 6 bases for J; bases not matched to a gene: 9. CDR1 is SGHNT, CDR2 YYREEE, per germline (reference sequence).

This rearrangement joins TRBV4-2 to TRBJ2-7, with 11 positions matching TRBD1. CDR1 is LGHNA, CDR2 YNFKEQ, per germline. The CDR3 covers 17 residues. J lost 5 bases, V lost 2 bases, and 11 bases had no gene match. CDR3 in DNA: TGTGCCAGCAGCCAACTCCTCGCCGGGACAGGGGGGGACGAGCAGTACTTC. It codes for CASSQLLAGTGGDEQYF.

This chain connects TRBV29-1 to TRBJ2-3; 10 nucleotides match TRBD2. The CDR3 loop spans 14 amino acids. Germline V gene data show CDR1 as SQVTM and CDR2 as ANQGSEA. V lost 6 bases and J lost 2; bases outside the gene matches: 5. CDR3 sequence: CSVEREGFTDTQYF. The DNA for the CDR3 is TGCAGCGTGGAGCGGGAGGGATTCACAGATACGCAGTATTTT.

J is TRBJ2-7 and V is TRBV27; perhaps D is TRBD1 or TRBD2 (5 bases each). V gave up 3 bases and J gave up 1 base, with 10 bases separating them. Germline CDR1 and CDR2: MNHEY and SMNVEV (reference sequence). The CDR3 is made up of 14 amino acids. DNA of the CDR3: TGTGCCAGCAGTTTGGGGGACCGATCCTACGAGCAGTACTTC. This translates into CASSLGDRSYEQYF.

The V gene is TRBV6-6, the J gene TRBJ2-3; TRBD1 might be the D (5 bases). Germline V gives CDR1 MNHNY, CDR2 SVGAGI (reference sequence). Trimming removed 4 bases from V and 1 base from J, with 9 bases in between. The CDR3 is 14 amino acids. The CDR3 DNA is TGTGCCAGCAGTTTGGTAGGGGGCACAGATACGCAGTATTTT. Amino acid sequence: CASSLVGGTDTQYF.